Below, 7 T cell receptor beta chains from the same sample are listed, as sequenced in a study of T cells of healthy individuals. TCRdb reanalysed the 5' RACE reads using MiXCR and keeps one entry per CDR3 protein. The sample has roughly 87,000 distinct CDR3 sequences; approximately 18% are singletons. The receptors were gathered from a human donor in good health.

The sample holds many counts of this clonotype. The rearrangement joins TRBV6-5 to TRBJ1-2; a weak D match, TRBD1 (6 bases). Germline V gives CDR1 MNHEY, CDR2 SVGAGI. Trimming took off 2 bases at V and 4 bases at J, with 11 bases between the two ends. The CDR3 totals 14 residues. The CDR3 region is CASSYKGGRYGYTF. The CDR3 region has the DNA TGTGCCAGCAGTTACAAGGGGGGCCGCTATGGCTACACCTTC.

V and J are TRBV6-1 and TRBJ1-2, with D perhaps TRBD1 (5 bases). This CDR3 region has 16 residues. Germline V gene lookup returns CDR1 MNHNS and CDR2 SASEGT. Trimming cost V 5 bases and J 2 bases, with 18 bases left between them. CDR3 sequence: CASSNLRQPTNYGYTF. CDR3 DNA sequence: TGTGCCAGCAGTAACCTAAGACAGCCCACGAACTATGGCTACACCTTC.

This clonotype was detected only a few times. This chain joins TRBV6-5 and TRBJ2-7; TRBD2 is a possible D gene (5 bases). Trimming pared 4 bases from V and 10 bases from J, leaving 11 bases between. CDR3 size: 11 residues. Per the germline V gene, CDR1 is MNHEY and CDR2 is SVGAGI. The CDR3 DNA follows: TGTGCCAGCAGTTCCGGGGAGTTACAGTACTTC. Amino acid sequence: CASSSGELQYF.

This clonotype has ten or more counts. The chain couples TRBV20-1 to TRBJ1-5, with TRBD1 matching over 10 bases. CDR1 and CDR2 (germline): DFQATT, SNEGSKA (reference sequence). V was pared by 5 bases and J by 7 bases, with 5 bases of the junction left unmatched. The CDR3 has 13 amino acids. The CDR3 DNA follows: TGCAGTGCTTGGGGGACAGGGGAACAGCCCCAGCATTTT. This gives the protein CSAWGTGEQPQHF.

This rearrangement joins TRBV4-3 to TRBJ2-7; 7 bases map to TRBD2. The junction had 4 bases not matched to a gene; V was cut back by 1 base and J by 7 bases. Per the germline V gene, CDR1 is LGHNA and CDR2 is YSLEER. The CDR3 spans 13 residues. The CDR3 nucleotides are TGCGCCAGCAGCCAAGTAGCGGGCGGAGAGCAGTACTTC. Translating gives CASSQVAGGEQYF.

A few counts support this clonotype. The rearrangement uses TRBV24-1 and TRBJ2-3, with 8 positions matching TRBD2. CDR1 and CDR2 from the germline V gene are KGHDR and SFDVKD. The CDR3 runs 16 residues. The junction had 12 bases not matched to a gene; V was cut back by 9 bases and J by 2 bases. In DNA form, the CDR3 reads TGTGCCACCGAAAAAGGTAGCGGGATCATCACAGATACGCAGTATTTT. Encoded protein: CATEKGSGIITDTQYF.

The chain links TRBV20-1 to TRBJ1-5; D remains unclear. Looked up from germline, CDR1 is DFQATT and CDR2 is SNEGSKA (reference sequence). This CDR3 contains 12 residues. V lost 1 base to trimming and J lost 6 bases, with 7 bases between them. CDR3 DNA: TGCAGTGCTAGAGGGCCGGGTCAGCCCCAGCATTTT. Its protein is CSARGPGQPQHF.